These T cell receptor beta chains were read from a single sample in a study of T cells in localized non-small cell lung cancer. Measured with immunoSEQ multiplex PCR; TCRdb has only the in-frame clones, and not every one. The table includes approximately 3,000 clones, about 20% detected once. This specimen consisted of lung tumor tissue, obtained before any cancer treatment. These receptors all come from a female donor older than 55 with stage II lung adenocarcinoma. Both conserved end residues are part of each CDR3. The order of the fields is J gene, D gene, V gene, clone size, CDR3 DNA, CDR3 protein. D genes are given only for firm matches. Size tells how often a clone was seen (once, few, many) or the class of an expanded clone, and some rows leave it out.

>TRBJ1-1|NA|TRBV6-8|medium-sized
TGTGCCAGCAGTTACGACCCCGAGGGGGGGACTGAAGCTTTCTTT
CASSYDPEGGTEAFF
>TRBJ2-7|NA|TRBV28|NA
TGTGCCAGCACCCAACTCGGGGGAACCTACGAGCAGTACTTC
CASTQLGGTYEQYF
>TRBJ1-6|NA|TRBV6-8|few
TGTGCCAGCAGTTACTCGATTAACAGAAGAGAGTCACCCCTCCACTTT
CASSYSINRRESPLHF
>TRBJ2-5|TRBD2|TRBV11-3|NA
TGTGCCAGCAGCTTCCTCCGGTGGGGGACTAAACAAGAGACCCAGTACTTC
CASSFLRWGTKQETQYF
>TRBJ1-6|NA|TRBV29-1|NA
TGCAGCGCCCGGGAAGGGCTTAATTCACCCCTCCACTTT
CSAREGLNSPLHF
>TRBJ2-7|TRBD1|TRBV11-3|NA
TGTGCCAGCAGCTTCACCGGGACAGGGGGGTACGAGCAGTACTTC
CASSFTGTGGYEQYF
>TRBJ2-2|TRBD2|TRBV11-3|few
TGTGCCAGCAGCCGTCGACCCGGGACTAGCGGTACCGGGGAGCTGTTTTTT
CASSRRPGTSGTGELFF
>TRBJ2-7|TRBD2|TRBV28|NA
TGTGCCAGCGTGGGTGGGACTAGAACCACCTACGAGCAGTACTTC
CASVGGTRTTYEQYF
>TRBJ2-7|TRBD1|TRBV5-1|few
TGCGCCAGCAGCTTGGTGGCAGGGGGCAACTACGAGCAGTACTTC
CASSLVAGGNYEQYF
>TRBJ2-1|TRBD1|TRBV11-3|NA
TGTGCCAGCAGCTTCCGGGACAGGGCCAATGAGCAGTTCTTC
CASSFRDRANEQFF
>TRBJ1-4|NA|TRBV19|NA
TGTGCCAGTAGTACCGGGCCGGGGGCTAATGAAAAACTGTTTTTT
CASSTGPGANEKLFF
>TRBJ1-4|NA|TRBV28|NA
TGTGCCAGCAGATATGACAGAGGTGGGGAAAAACTGTTTTTT
CASRYDRGGEKLFF
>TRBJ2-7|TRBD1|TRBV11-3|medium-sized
TGTGCCAGCAGCTTATCTCAGGGGGCAGGCGAGCAGTACTTC
CASSLSQGAGEQYF
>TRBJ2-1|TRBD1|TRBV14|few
TGTGCCAGCAGCTTGGACAGGGGCTACTACAATGAGCAGTTCTTC
CASSLDRGYYNEQFF
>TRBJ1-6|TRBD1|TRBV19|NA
TGTGCCAGTAGTCGGGACAGGGGTCACAATTCACCCCTCCACTTT
CASSRDRGHNSPLHF
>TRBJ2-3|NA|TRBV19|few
TGTGCCAGTAGTATAAGTCAGACTAGCACAGATACGCAGTATTTT
CASSISQTSTDTQYF
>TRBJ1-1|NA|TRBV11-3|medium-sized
TGTGCCAGCAGCCCCGCGGACCTACAGATCACTGAAGCTTTCTTT
CASSPADLQITEAFF
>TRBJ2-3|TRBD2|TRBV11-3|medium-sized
TGTGCCAGCAGCTCTCCCGGGACTAGCGCCGCAGATACGCAGTATTTT
CASSSPGTSAADTQYF